This T cell receptor beta chain comes out of a study of blood T cell repertoires in COVID-19. Study at large: Material from acute and convalescent COVID-19 was sourced from the United States, Italy and Spain.

Authors' data handling: Estimated nucleated cell counts came from reference gene primer amplification. Using immunoSEQ multiplex PCR, the repertoire was profiled, and TCRdb retains in-frame clones only, with some absent. That table is the source of V, J and clone size, and D and trimming were worked out from the DNA. The table records fewer than 300,000 clones, more than 70% of them present only once. This clone was observed once. Other nucleotide sequences in the sample specify the same CDR3. Germline V gene data show CDR1 as SGDLS and CDR2 as YYNGEE. The CDR3 extends over 15 amino acids. V lost 0 bases to trimming and J lost 3 bases; unmatched junction nucleotides: 2.

The TCR was taken from a woman aged 45-65 years with acute or convalescent COVID-19. J is TRBJ2-1 and V is TRBV9; the match to TRBD2 covers 8 bases. Sample: peripheral blood. CDR3 nucleotide sequence: TGTGCCAGCAGCGTAGGAAGCGGGAGCTACAATGAGCAGTTCTTC. Protein sequence: CASSVGSGSYNEQFF.